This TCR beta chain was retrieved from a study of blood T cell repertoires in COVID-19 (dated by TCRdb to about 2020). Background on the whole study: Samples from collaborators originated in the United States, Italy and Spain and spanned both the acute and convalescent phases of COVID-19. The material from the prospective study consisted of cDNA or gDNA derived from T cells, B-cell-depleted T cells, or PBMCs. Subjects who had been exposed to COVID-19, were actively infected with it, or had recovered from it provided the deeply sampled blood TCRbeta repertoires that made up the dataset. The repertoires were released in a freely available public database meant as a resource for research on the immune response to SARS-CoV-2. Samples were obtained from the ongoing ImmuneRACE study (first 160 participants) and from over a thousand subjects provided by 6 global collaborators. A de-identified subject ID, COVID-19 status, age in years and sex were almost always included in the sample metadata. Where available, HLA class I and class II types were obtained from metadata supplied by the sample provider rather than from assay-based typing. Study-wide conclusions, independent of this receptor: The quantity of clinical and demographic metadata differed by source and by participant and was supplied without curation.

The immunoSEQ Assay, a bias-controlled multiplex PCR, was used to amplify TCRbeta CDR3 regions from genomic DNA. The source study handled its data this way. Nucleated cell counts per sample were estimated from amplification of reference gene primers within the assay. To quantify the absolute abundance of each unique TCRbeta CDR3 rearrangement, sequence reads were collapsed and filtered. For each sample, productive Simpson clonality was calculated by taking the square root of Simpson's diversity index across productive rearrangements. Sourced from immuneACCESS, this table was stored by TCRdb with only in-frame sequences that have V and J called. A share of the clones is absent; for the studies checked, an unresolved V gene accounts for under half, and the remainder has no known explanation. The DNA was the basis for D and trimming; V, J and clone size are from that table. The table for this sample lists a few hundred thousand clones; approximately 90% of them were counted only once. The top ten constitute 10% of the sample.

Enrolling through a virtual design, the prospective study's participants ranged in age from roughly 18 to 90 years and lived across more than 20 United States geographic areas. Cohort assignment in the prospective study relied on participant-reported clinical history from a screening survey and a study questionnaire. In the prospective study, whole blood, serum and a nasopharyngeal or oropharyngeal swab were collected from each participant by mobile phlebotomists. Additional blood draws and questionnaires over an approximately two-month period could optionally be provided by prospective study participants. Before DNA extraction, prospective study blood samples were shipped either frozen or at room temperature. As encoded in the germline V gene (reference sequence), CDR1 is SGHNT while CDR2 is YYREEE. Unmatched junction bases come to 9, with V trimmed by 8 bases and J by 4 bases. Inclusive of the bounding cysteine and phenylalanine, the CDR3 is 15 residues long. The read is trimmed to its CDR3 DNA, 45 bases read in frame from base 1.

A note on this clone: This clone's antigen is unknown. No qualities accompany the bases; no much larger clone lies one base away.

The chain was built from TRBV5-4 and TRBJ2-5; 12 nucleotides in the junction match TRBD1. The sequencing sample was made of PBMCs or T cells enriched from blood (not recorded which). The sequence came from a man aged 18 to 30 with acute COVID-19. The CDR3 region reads CASTMGGQGAETQYF. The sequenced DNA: TGTGCCAGTACAATGGGGGGACAGGGGGCAGAGACCCAGTACTTC. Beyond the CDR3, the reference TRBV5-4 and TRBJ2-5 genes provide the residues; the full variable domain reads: ETGVTQSPTHLIKTRGQQVTLRCSSQSGHNTVSWYQQALGQGPQFIFQYYREEENGRGNFPPRFSGLQFPNYSSELNVNALELDDSALYLCASTMGGQGAETQYFGPGTRLLVL.